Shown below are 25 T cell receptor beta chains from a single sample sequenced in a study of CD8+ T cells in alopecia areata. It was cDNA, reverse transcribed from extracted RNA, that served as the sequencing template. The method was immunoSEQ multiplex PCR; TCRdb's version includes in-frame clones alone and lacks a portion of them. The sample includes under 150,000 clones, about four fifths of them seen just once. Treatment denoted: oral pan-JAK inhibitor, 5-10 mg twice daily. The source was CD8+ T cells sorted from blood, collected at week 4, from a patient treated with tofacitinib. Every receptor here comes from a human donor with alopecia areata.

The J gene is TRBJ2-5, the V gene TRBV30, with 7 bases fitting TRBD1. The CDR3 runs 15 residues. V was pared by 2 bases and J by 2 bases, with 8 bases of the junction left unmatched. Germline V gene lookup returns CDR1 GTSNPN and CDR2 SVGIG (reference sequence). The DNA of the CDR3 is TGTGCCTGGAGTTCAGACAGGGCTGCTCAAGAGACCCAGTACTTC. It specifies CAWSSDRAAQETQYF.

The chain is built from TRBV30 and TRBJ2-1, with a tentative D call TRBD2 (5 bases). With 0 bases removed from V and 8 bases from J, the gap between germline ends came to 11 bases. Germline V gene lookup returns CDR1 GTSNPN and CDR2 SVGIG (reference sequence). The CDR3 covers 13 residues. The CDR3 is CAWSVPPRDEQFF. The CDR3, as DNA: TGTGCCTGGAGTGTACCCCCGAGGGATGAGCAGTTCTTC. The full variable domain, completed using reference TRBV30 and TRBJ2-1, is SQTIHQWPATLVQPVGSPLSLECTVEGTSNPNLYWYRQAAGRGLQLLFYSVGIGQISSEVPQNLSASRPQDRQFILSSKKLLLSDSGFYLCAWSVPPRDEQFFGPGTRLTVL.

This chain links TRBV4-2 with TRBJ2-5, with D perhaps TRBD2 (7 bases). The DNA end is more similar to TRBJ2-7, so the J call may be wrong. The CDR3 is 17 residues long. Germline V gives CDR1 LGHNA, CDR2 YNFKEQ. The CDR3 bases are TGTGCCAGCAGCCCGGAGGGGGGGGCGAGGAGCTCCTACGAGCAGTACTTC. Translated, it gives CASSPEGGARSSYEQYF.

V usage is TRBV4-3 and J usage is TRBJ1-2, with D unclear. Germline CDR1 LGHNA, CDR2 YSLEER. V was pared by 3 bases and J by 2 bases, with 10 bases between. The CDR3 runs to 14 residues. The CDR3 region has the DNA TGCGCCAGCAGCCAGGGCATACAGAACTATGGCTACACCTTC. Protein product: CASSQGIQNYGYTF.

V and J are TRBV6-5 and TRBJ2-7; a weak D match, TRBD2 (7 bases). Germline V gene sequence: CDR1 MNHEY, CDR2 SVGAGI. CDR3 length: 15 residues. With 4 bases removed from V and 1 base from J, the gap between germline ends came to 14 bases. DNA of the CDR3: TGTGCCAGCAGTTGGAGGGGGGGGCCGTCCTACGAGCAGTACTTC. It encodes CASSWRGGPSYEQYF.

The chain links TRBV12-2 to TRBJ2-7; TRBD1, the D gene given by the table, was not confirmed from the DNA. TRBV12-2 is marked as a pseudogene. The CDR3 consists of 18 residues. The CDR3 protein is CASRLAPDSDGRRYEQYF. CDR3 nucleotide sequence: TGTGCAAGTCGCTTAGCTCCCGACAGTGATGGGCGCCGGTACGAGCAGTACTTC.

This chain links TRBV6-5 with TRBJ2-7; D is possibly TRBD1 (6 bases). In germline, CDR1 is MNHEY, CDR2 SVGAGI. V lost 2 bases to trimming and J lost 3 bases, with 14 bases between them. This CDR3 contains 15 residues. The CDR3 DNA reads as TGTGCCAGCAGTTACCGGATCGACAGGTACTACGAGCAGTACTTC. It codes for CASSYRIDRYYEQYF.

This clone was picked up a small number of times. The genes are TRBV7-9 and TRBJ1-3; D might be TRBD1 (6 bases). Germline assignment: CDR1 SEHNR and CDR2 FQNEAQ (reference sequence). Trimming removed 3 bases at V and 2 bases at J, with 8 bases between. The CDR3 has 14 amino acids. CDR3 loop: CASSLDSTGNTIYF. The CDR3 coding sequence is TGTGCCAGCAGCTTGGACAGCACTGGAAACACCATATATTTT. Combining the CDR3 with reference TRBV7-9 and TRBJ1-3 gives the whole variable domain DTGVSQNPRHKITKRGQNVTFRCDPISEHNRLYWYRQTLGQGPEFLTYFQNEAQLEKSRLLSDRFSAERPKGSFSTLEIQRTEQGDSAMYLCASSLDSTGNTIYFGEGSWLTVV.

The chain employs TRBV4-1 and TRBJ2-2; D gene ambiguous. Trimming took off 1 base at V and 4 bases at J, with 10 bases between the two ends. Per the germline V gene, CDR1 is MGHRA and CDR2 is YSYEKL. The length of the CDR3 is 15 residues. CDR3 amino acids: CASSQGDQFTGELFF. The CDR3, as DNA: TGCGCCAGCAGCCAAGGCGACCAGTTCACCGGGGAGCTGTTTTTT.

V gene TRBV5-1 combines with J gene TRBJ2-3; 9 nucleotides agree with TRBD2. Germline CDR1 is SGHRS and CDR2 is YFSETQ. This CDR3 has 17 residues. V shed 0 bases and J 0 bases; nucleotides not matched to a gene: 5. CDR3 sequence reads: CASSLGAGLASTDTQYF. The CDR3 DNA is TGCGCCAGCAGCTTGGGAGCGGGACTAGCTAGCACAGATACGCAGTATTTT.

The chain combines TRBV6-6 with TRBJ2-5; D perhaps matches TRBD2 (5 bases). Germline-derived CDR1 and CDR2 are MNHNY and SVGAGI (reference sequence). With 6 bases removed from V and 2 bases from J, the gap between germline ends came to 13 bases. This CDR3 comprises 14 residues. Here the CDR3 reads CASSPPAGQETQYF. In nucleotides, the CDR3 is TGTGCCAGCAGCCCCCCGGCGGGTCAAGAGACCCAGTACTTC.

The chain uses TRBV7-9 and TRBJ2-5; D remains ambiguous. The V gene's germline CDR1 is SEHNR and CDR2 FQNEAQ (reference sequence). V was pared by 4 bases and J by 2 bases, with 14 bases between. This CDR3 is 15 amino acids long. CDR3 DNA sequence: TGTGCCAGCAGCTCCCGAACCAGTTCACAAGAGACCCAGTACTTC. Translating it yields CASSSRTSSQETQYF.

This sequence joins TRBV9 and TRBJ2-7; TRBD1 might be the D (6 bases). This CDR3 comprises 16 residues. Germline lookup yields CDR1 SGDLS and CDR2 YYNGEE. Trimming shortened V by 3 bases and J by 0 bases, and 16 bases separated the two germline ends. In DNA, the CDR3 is TGTGCCAGCAGCGCGACACAGGGAGCCAGCTCCTACGAGCAGTACTTC. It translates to CASSATQGASSYEQYF.

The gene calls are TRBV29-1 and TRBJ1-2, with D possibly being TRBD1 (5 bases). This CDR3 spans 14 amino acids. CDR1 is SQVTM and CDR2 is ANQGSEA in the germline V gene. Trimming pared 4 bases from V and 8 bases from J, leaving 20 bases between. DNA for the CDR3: TGCAGCGTTGTGGACCGCCTGGGGCGCGAAGGCTACACCTTC. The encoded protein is CSVVDRLGREGYTF.

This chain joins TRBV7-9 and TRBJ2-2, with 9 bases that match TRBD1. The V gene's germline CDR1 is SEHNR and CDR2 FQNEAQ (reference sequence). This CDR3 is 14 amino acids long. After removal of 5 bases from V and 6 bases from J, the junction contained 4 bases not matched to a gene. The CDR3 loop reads CASSARQGAGELFF. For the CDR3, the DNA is TGTGCCAGCAGCGCCAGACAGGGGGCCGGGGAGCTGTTTTTT.

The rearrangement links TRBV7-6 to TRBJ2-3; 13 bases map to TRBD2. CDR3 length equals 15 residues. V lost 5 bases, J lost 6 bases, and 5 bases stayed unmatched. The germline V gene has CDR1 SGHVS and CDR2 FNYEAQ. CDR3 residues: CASSDTSGGVDTQYF. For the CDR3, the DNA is TGTGCCAGCAGCGATACTAGCGGGGGGGTGGATACGCAGTATTTT.

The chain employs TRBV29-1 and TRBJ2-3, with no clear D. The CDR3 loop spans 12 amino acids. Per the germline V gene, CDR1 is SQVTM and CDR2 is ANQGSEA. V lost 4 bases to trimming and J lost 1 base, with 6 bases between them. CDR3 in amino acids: CSVVARTDTQYF. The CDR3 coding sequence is TGCAGCGTTGTGGCACGCACAGATACGCAGTATTTT.

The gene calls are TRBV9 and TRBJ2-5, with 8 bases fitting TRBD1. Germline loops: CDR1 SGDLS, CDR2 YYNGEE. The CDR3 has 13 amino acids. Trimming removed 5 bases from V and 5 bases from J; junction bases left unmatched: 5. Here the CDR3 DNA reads TGTGCCAGCAGTGCAGGGGGCTGGGAGACCCAGTACTTC. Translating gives CASSAGGWETQYF. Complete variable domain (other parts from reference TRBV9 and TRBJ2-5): DSGVTQTPKHLITATGQRVTLRCSPRSGDLSVYWYQQSLDQGLQFLIQYYNGEERAKGNILERFSAQQFPDLHSELNLSSLELGDSALYFCASSAGGWETQYFGPGTRLLVL.

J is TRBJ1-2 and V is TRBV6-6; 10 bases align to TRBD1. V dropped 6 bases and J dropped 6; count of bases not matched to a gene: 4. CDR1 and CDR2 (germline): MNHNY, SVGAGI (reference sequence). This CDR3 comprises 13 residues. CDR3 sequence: CASSSGTGDGYTF. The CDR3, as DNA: TGTGCCAGCAGCAGCGGGACAGGGGATGGCTACACCTTC.

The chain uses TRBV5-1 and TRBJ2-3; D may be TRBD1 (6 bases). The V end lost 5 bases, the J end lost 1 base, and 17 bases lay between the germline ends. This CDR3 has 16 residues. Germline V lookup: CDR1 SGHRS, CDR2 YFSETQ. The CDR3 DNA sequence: TGCGCCAGCAGTCTACAGGGTGGAAGTCGCACAGATACGCAGTATTTT. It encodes CASSLQGGSRTDTQYF.

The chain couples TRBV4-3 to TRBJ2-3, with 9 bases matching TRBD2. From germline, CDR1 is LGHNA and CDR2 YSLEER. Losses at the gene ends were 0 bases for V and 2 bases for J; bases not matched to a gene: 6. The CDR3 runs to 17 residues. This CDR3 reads CASSQDYAGGVTDTQYF. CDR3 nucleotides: TGCGCCAGCAGCCAAGATTACGCGGGGGGGGTCACAGATACGCAGTATTTT.

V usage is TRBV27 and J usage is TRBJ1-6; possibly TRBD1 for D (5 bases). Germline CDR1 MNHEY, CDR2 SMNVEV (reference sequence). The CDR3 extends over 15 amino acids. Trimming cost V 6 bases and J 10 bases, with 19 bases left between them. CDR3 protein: CASSLAGNVMSPLHF. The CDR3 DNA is TGTGCCAGCAGCCTGGCAGGGAATGTTATGTCACCCCTCCACTTT.

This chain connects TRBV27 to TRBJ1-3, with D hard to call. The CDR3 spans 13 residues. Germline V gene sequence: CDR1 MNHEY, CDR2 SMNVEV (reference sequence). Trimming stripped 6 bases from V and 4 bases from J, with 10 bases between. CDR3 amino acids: CASRSVRGNTIYF. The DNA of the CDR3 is TGTGCCAGCAGGTCCGTTCGGGGAAACACCATATATTTT.

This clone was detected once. CDR3 residues: CASTIVGNEQFF. The CDR3 DNA sequence: TGTGCCAGTACTATTGTGGGTAATGAGCAGTTCTTC. The chain links TRBV6-4 to TRBJ2-1, with unresolved D. Germline CDR1 is MRHNA and CDR2 is SNTAGT. Trimming cost V 9 bases and J 7 bases, with 13 bases left between them. This CDR3 has 12 amino acids.

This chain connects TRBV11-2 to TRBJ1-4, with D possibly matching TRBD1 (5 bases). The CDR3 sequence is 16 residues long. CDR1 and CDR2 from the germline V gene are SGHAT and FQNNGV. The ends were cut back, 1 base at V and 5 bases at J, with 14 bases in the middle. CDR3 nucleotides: TGTGCCAGCAGCTTAGTCGCCGGGGCTCTGAATGAAAAACTGTTTTTT. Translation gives CASSLVAGALNEKLFF.